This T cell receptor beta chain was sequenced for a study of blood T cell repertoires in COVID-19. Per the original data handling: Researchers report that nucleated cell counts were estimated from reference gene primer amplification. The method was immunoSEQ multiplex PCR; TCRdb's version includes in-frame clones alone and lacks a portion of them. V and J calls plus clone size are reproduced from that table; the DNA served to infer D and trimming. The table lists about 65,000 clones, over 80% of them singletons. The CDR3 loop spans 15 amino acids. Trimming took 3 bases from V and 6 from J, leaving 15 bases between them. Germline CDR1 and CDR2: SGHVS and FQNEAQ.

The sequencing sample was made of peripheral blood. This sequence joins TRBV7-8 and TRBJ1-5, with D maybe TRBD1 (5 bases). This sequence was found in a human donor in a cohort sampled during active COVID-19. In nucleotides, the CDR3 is TGTGCCAGCAGCTTTACCACGGGGGTGGGTCAGCCCCAGCATTTT. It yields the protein CASSFTTGVGQPQHF.